This TCR beta chain was sequenced in a study of T cell repertoires in cytomegalovirus infection. Study-wide context: Public signatures in TCR beta pointed to CMV infection and matching HLA type. Broader study findings: The ex vivo response showed dominance by HLA-C-restricted CMV-specific TCR beta clonotypes.

CDR3 length equals 13 residues. Germline V gene lookup returns CDR1 WSHSY and CDR2 SAAADI. V dropped 4 bases and J dropped 6 bases, with 11 bases sitting between them. This clonotype was observed many times. The antigen remains unidentified. TCRdb re-called the reads through MiXCR, storing one row per CDR3 protein. The table lists under 450,000 distinct CDR3 sequences, about a third of them singletons, with 13% in the top ten. The material was cultured PBMCs, obtained from culture after CMV antigen stimulation. This sequence was found in a human donor in good health (CMV status not recorded). Some clones in this sample may be carry-over from other donors' samples. V and J are TRBV10-2 and TRBJ2-3, with a weak D call TRBD2 (5 bases). The CDR3 sequence: CASSVGRADTQYF. The CDR3 DNA sequence: TGCGCCAGCAGTGTTGGGCGGGCCGATACGCAGTATTTT.